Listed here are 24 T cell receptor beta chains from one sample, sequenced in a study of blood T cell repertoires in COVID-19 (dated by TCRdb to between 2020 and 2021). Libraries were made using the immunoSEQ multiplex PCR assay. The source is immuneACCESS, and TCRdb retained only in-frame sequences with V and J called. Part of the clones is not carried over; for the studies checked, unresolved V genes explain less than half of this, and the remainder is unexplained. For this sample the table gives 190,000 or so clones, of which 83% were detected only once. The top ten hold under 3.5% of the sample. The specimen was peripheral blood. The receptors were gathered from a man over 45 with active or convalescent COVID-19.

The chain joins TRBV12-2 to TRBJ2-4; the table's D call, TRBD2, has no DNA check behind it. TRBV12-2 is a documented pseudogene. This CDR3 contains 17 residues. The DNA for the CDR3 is TGTGCAAGTCGCTTAGAAGCGGGAGGGCCTGCCAAAAACATTCAGTACTTC. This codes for CASRLEAGGPAKNIQYF.

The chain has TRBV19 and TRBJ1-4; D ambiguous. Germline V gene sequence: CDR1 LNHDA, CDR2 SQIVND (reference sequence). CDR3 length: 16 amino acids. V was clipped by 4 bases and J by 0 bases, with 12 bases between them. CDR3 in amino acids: CASSKGGSSTNEKLFF. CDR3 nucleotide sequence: TGTGCCAGTAGTAAAGGCGGGTCATCAACTAATGAAAAACTGTTTTTT.

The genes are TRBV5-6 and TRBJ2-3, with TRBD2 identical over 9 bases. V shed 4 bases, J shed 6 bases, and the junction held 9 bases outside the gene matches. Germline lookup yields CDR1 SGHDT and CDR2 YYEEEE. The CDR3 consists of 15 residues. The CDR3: CASSHSSGAVDTQYF. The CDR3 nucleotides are TGTGCCAGCAGCCACTCTAGCGGGGCTGTTGATACGCAGTATTTT.

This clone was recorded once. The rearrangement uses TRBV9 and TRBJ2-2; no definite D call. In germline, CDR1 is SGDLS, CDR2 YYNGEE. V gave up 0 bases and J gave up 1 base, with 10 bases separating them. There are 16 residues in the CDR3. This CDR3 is CASSVVAGLNTGELFF. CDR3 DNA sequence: TGTGCCAGCAGCGTAGTGGCAGGCTTGAACACCGGGGAGCTGTTTTTT.

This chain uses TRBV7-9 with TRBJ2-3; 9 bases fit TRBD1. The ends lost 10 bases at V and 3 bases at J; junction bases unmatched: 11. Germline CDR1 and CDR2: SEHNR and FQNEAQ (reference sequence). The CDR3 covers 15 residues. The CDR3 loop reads CATYRDRVGTDTQYF. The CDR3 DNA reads TGTGCCACCTACCGGGACAGGGTAGGGACAGATACGCAGTATTTT.

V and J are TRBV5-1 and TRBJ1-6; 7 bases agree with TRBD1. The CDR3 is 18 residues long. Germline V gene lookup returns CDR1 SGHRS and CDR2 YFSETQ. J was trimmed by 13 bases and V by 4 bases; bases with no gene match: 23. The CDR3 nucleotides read TGCGCCAGCAGCACTGGACAGGCGGCTAATCGAAATGGGTCTCCCCTCCACTTT. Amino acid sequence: CASSTGQAANRNGSPLHF.

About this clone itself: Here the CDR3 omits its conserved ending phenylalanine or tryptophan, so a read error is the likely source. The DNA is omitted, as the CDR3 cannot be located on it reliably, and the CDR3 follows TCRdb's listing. CDR3 residues: CASSLGQGLPRPI. The chain combines TRBV7-2 with TRBJ1-2; TRBD1 is taken as the D call from the table, unchecked against the DNA. The CDR3 totals 13 residues, both ends included. CDR1 and CDR2 from the germline V gene are SGHTA and FQGNSA.

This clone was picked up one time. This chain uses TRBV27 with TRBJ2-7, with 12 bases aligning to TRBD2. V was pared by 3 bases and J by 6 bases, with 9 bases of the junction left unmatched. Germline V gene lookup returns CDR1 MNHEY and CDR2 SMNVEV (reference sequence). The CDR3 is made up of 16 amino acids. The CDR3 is CASSFRLAGVDSEQYF. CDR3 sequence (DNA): TGTGCCAGCAGTTTCAGACTAGCGGGAGTGGATAGCGAGCAGTACTTC.

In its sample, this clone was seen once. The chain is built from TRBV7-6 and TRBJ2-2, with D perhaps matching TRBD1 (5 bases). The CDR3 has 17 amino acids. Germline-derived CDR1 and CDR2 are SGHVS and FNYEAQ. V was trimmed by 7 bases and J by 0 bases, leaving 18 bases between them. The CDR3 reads CASKRNTGSSNTGELFF. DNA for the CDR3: TGTGCCAGCAAACGGAATACAGGCTCCTCGAACACCGGGGAGCTGTTTTTT. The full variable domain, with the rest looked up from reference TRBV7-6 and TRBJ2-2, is GAGVSQSPRYKVTKRGQDVALRCDPISGHVSLYWYRQALGQGPEFLTYFNYEAQQDKSGLPNDRFSAERPEGSISTLTIQRTEQRDSAMYRCASKRNTGSSNTGELFFGEGSRLTVL.

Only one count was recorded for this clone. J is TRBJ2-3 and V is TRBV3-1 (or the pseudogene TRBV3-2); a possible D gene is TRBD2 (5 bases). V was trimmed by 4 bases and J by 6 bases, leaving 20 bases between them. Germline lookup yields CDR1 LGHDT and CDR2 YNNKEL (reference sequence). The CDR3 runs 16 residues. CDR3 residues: CASSPWTPQRADTQYF. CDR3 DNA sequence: TGTGCCAGCAGCCCTTGGACTCCTCAAAGGGCGGATACGCAGTATTTT.

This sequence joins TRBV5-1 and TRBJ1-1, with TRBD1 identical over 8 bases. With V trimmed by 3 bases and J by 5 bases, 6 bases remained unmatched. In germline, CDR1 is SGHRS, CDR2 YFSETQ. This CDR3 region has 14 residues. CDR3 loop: CASSSRTGWTEAFF. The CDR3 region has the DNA TGCGCCAGCAGCTCTAGGACAGGGTGGACTGAAGCTTTCTTT.

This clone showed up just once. CDR3 amino acids: CASSVAGTGRPGANVLTF. In DNA, the CDR3 is TGTGCCAGCAGCGTTGCCGGGACAGGGCGACCTGGGGCCAACGTCCTGACTTTC. The rearrangement joins TRBV9 to TRBJ2-6; 9 positions agree with TRBD1. The CDR3 is 18 residues long. Germline-derived CDR1 and CDR2 are SGDLS and YYNGEE. After removal of 2 bases from V and 2 bases from J, the junction contained 8 bases not matched to a gene.

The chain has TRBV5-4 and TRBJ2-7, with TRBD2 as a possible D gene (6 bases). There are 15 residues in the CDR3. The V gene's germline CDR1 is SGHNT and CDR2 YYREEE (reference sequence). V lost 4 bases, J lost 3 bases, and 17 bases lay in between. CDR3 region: CASSNLLGRYYEQYF. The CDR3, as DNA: TGTGCCAGCAGCAACCTCCTGGGGAGGTACTACGAGCAGTACTTC.

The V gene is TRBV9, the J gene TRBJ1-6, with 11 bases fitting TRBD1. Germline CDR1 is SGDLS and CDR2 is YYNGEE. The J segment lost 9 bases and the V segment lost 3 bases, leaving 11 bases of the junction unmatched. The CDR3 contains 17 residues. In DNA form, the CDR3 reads TGTGCCAGCAGCGACGGACAGGGGGCACGAGGGAGTTCACCCCTCCACTTT. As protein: CASSDGQGARGSSPLHF.

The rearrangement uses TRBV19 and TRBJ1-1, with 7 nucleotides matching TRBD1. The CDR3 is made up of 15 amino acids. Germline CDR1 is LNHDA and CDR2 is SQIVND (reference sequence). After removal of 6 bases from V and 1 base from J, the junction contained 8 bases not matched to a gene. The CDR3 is CASRAYQGGNTEAFF. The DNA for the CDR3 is TGTGCCAGTAGGGCATATCAGGGGGGGAACACTGAAGCTTTCTTT.

The CDR3 DNA follows: TGCGCCAGCAGCCCTTACCGGGACAGCAACACCGGGGAGCTGTTTTTT. This gives the protein CASSPYRDSNTGELFF. The chain has TRBV4-1 and TRBJ2-2; 7 nucleotides align to TRBD1. The CDR3 has 16 residues. V shed 4 bases, J shed 2 bases, and the junction held 7 bases outside the gene matches. Germline CDR1 MGHRA, CDR2 YSYEKL.

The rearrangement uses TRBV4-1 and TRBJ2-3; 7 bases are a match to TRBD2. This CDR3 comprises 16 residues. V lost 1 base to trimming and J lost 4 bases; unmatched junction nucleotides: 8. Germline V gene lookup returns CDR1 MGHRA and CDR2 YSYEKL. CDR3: CASSQVSGSLADTQYF. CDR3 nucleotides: TGCGCCAGCAGCCAAGTTAGCGGGTCTCTTGCAGATACGCAGTATTTT.

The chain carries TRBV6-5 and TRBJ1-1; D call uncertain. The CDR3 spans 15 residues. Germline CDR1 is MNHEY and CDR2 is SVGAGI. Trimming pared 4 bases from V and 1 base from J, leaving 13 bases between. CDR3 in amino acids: CASSSEVLPNTEAFF. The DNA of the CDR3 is TGTGCCAGCAGTTCTGAGGTCCTTCCGAACACTGAAGCTTTCTTT.

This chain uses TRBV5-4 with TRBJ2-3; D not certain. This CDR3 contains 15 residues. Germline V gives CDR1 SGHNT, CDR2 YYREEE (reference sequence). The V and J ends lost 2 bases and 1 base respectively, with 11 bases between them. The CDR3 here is CASSFGLGGTDTQYF. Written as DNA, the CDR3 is TGTGCCAGCAGCTTCGGCCTAGGTGGCACAGATACGCAGTATTTT.

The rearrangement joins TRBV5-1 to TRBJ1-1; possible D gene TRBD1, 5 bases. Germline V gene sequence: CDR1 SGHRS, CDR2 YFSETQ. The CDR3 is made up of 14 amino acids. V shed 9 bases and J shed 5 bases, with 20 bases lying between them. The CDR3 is CATRGSGEGTEAFF. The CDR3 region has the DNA TGCGCCACCAGAGGTTCGGGGGAGGGGACTGAAGCTTTCTTT.

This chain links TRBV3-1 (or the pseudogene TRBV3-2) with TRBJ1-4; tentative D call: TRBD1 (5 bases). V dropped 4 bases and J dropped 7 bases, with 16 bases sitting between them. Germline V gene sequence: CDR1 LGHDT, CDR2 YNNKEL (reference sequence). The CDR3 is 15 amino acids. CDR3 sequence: CASSPLGEESEKLFF. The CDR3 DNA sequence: TGTGCCAGCAGCCCCCTGGGGGAGGAGAGTGAAAAACTGTTTTTT.

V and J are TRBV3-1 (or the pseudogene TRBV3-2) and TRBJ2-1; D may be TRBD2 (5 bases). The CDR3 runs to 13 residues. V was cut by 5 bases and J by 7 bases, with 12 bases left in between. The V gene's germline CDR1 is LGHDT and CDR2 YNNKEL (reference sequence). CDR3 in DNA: TGTGCCAGCAGCTCCCCGGCGGGTAATGAGCAGTTCTTC. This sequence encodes CASSSPAGNEQFF.

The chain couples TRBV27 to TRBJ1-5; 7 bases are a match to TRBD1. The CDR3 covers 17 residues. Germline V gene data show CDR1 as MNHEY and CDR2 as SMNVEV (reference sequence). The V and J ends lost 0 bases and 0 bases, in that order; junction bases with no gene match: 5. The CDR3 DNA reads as TGTGCCAGCAGTTTATCGGGGACAGCGTCTAGCAATCAGCCCCAGCATTTT. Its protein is CASSLSGTASSNQPQHF.

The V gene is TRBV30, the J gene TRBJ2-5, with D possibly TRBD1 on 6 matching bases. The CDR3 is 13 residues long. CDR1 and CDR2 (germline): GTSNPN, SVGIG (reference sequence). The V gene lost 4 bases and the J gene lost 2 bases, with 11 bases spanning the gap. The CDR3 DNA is TGTGCCTGGACCGGGACACGGCAAGAGACCCAGTACTTC. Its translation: CAWTGTRQETQYF. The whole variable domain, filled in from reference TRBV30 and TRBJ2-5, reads SQTIHQWPATLVQPVGSPLSLECTVEGTSNPNLYWYRQAAGRGLQLLFYSVGIGQISSEVPQNLSASRPQDRQFILSSKKLLLSDSGFYLCAWTGTRQETQYFGPGTRLLVL.